The 4 T cell receptor beta chains presented below share a single source sample, sequenced in a study of blood T cell repertoires in COVID-19. This table comes from immunoSEQ multiplex PCR, and its TCRdb copy is limited to in-frame clones, with some not included. The sample has 350,000 or so clones, roughly 87% seen once. Sequencing input: PBMCs or T cells enriched from blood (not recorded which). The receptors were gathered from a woman in her thirties who had recovered from COVID-19.

The chain uses TRBV29-1 and TRBJ2-3, with a tentative D call TRBD2 (5 bases). The CDR3 is 14 amino acids. The V gene lost 1 base and the J gene lost 1 base, with 9 bases spanning the gap. Germline V CDR1 and CDR2: SQVTM, ANQGSEA. The CDR3 nucleotides read TGCAGCGTTGAAGGCCCCGGGGGCACAGATACGCAGTATTTT. Its protein product is CSVEGPGGTDTQYF.

The gene calls are TRBV10-2 and TRBJ2-5, with 10 bases that match TRBD2. The J segment lost 5 bases and the V segment lost 2 bases, leaving 5 bases of the junction unmatched. CDR1 WSHSY and CDR2 SAAADI come from the germline V gene. The CDR3 is made up of 15 amino acids. The CDR3 DNA follows: TGCGCCAGCAGTGAGCCGAGCGGGGGGGCTGAGACCCAGTACTTC. Translation gives CASSEPSGGAETQYF.

The chain joins TRBV28 to TRBJ1-2; D remains ambiguous. Deletions cut 6 bases from V and 4 bases from J, with 6 bases between. The CDR3 sequence is 11 residues long. Germline CDR1 and CDR2: MDHEN and SYDVKM. CDR3: CASRGLYGYTF. The CDR3 bases are TGTGCCAGCAGGGGCCTCTATGGCTACACCTTC.

The CDR3 region has the DNA TGCGCCAGCAGCTTGGAATGGATGGGCCAGGGGGCAAGGAATGAGCAGTTCTTC. Translation: CASSLEWMGQGARNEQFF. V and J are TRBV5-1 and TRBJ2-1; the match to TRBD1 covers 8 bases. The CDR3 contains 18 residues. The V gene end was trimmed by 0 bases and the J gene end by 7 bases; junction bases not matched to a gene: 15. The germline V gene has CDR1 SGHRS and CDR2 YFSETQ.